This T cell receptor beta chain appears in the sequencing data of a study of CD8 T cells in ankylosing spondylitis. General study points: Disease-linked clones reportedly concentrated significantly in matched ankylosing spondylitis synovial fluid.

This clonotype has at least ten counts. Its antigen remains unidentified. TCRdb re-analysed the 5' RACE reads in MiXCR, keeping a single row per CDR3 protein. The table records about 150,000 distinct CDR3 sequences, over 10% of them present only once. Trimming removed 0 bases from V and 4 bases from J, with 13 bases in between. Germline V gene data show CDR1 as MNHNS and CDR2 as SASEGT. This CDR3 comprises 16 residues. The sequence derives from a female donor with ankylosing spondylitis or in good health (not recorded which). Sequenced input: blood, either unsorted or a sorted T cell fraction (not recorded which). This chain joins TRBV6-1 and TRBJ1-5, with D unclear. This chain's CDR3 is CASSEAPGVGNQPQHF. DNA of the CDR3: TGTGCCAGCAGTGAAGCACCCGGGGTGGGGAATCAGCCCCAGCATTTT.